This is a list of T cell receptor beta chains from one sample in a study of spatial heterogeneity in lung cancer. From the 5' RACE reads, TCRdb called clonotypes with MiXCR, one entry per CDR3 protein. The data show tens of thousands of distinct CDR3 sequences, with approximately 12% seen just once and roughly 32% held by the top ten. Here the sequenced sample was PBMCs, taken at follow-up. The receptors were gathered from a male donor with early-stage non-small cell lung cancer. Both conserved end residues are part of each CDR3. D genes are given only for firm matches. Only some rows state a clone size, as once, few, many or a class for expanded clones.

TRBJ1-2	-	few	TRBV11-1	CASSLIELGGYTF	TGTGCCAGCAGCTTGATAGAACTCGGCGGCTACACCTTC
TRBJ1-2	-	many	TRBV20-1	CSATTRRQSNYGYTF	TGCAGTGCTACCACCCGAAGGCAGTCTAACTATGGCTACACCTTC
TRBJ2-7	-	-	TRBV25-1	CASSEFAPESSYEQYF	TGTGCCAGCAGTGAATTTGCCCCCGAAAGCTCCTACGAGCAGTACTTC
TRBJ2-2	TRBD1	few	TRBV4-3	CASSRSDREPGELFF	TGCGCCAGCAGCCGGTCGGACAGGGAGCCCGGGGAGCTGTTTTTT
TRBJ1-5	-	-	TRBV28	CASKSNQPQHF	TGTGCCAGCAAGAGCAATCAGCCCCAGCATTTT
TRBJ2-2	-	few	TRBV6-1	CASSENPGTGTGELFF	TGTGCCAGCAGTGAAAATCCAGGAACGGGGACCGGGGAGCTGTTTTTT
TRBJ1-1	-	few	TRBV20-1	CSASQGGNTEAFF	TGCAGTGCTAGTCAAGGGGGAAACACTGAAGCTTTCTTT
TRBJ2-1	TRBD2	-	TRBV7-3	CASSLATSGMDEQFF	TGTGCCAGCAGCTTAGCCACTAGCGGGATGGATGAGCAGTTCTTC
TRBJ2-5	-	many	TRBV5-4	CASSLRPGGETQYF	TGTGCCAGCAGCTTGAGACCAGGAGGAGAGACCCAGTACTTC
TRBJ1-6	TRBD1	few	TRBV25-1	CASSESGQGNSPLHF	TGTGCCAGCAGTGAATCAGGACAGGGTAATTCACCCCTCCACTTT
TRBJ2-7	-	many	TRBV12-3/TRBV12-4	CASSEERGGYEQYF	TGTGCCAGCAGTGAGGAGAGGGGAGGTTACGAGCAGTACTTC
TRBJ2-7	-	-	TRBV7-2	CASSSGRFYEQYF	TGTGCCAGCAGCTCGGGACGGTTCTACGAGCAGTACTTC
TRBJ2-1	-	many	TRBV7-8	CASSQSSYNEQFF	TGTGCCAGCAGCCAGAGCTCCTACAATGAGCAGTTCTTC
TRBJ1-1	-	many	TRBV2	CASSEALRGDTEAFF	TGTGCCAGCAGTGAAGCGCTTCGGGGAGACACTGAAGCTTTCTTT
TRBJ1-2	TRBD1	-	TRBV11-2	CASSPRQGRLGGYTF	TGTGCCAGCAGCCCCCGACAGGGCCGACTCGGAGGCTACACCTTC
TRBJ2-1	-	few	TRBV9	CASSSQRGNSYNEQFF	TGTGCCAGCAGCTCGCAACGGGGAAACTCCTACAATGAGCAGTTCTTC
TRBJ1-2	TRBD1	-	TRBV28	CASSLTGRDRYTF	TGTGCCAGCAGTTTGACAGGGCGGGATCGCTACACCTTC